Each of the 20 T cell receptor beta chains below was sequenced from the same sample in a study of resident and recirculating memory T cells in vitiligo. TCRdb keeps only in-frame clones here, not all; method: immunoSEQ multiplex PCR. The sample contains around 43,000 clones, 80% to 95% of which appear only once. The sample was blood. The receptors were sampled from a male donor with vitiligo.

This rearrangement joins TRBV4-3 to TRBJ1-2; D uncertain. This CDR3 comprises 13 residues. Trimming left V 0 bases short and J 9 bases short, with 11 bases between. From germline, CDR1 is LGHNA and CDR2 YSLEER. The CDR3 sequence: CASSQDLESRYTF. The CDR3 DNA follows: TGCGCCAGCAGCCAAGATCTTGAGAGCCGCTACACCTTC.

The chain carries TRBV30 and TRBJ2-3; D possibly corresponds to TRBD2 (6 bases). This CDR3 is 13 amino acids long. The V end was cut by 4 bases, the J end by 2 bases, with 10 bases between. Per germline, CDR1 GTSNPN and CDR2 SVGIG (reference sequence). The CDR3 loop is CAWTGGATDTQYF. CDR3 bases: TGTGCCTGGACGGGCGGGGCCACAGATACGCAGTATTTT.

This clone has only one observation. This chain uses TRBV5-5 with TRBJ2-5; 10 bases are a match to TRBD2. The CDR3 loop spans 17 amino acids. Trimming cost V 4 bases and J 5 bases; bases outside gene matches: 14. Germline CDR1 is SGHKS and CDR2 is YYEKEE (reference sequence). CDR3 nucleotide sequence: TGTGCCAGCAGCAACAAACTAGCGGGGCCCTCTGGGGAGACCCAGTACTTC. Translating it yields CASSNKLAGPSGETQYF. The full variable domain, completed using reference TRBV5-5 and TRBJ2-5, is DAGVTQSPTHLIKTRGQQVTLRCSPISGHKSVSWYQQVLGQGPQFIFQYYEKEERGRGNFPDRFSARQFPNYSSELNVNALLLGDSALYLCASSNKLAGPSGETQYFGPGTRLLVL.

The chain recombines TRBV5-5 with TRBJ1-4; 8 positions match TRBD1. This CDR3 spans 15 amino acids. After removal of 3 bases from V and 7 bases from J, the junction contained 8 bases not matched to a gene. The germline V gene encodes CDR1 SGHKS and CDR2 YYEKEE (reference sequence). The CDR3 sequence is CASSWLGTGSEKLFF. CDR3 bases: TGTGCCAGCAGCTGGCTGGGGACAGGAAGTGAAAAACTGTTTTTT.

The chain combines TRBV19 with TRBJ1-2; 7 bases line up with TRBD1. The J segment lost 5 bases and the V segment lost 7 bases, leaving 7 bases of the junction unmatched. Germline-derived CDR1 and CDR2 are LNHDA and SQIVND (reference sequence). The CDR3 is 13 residues long. CDR3 sequence reads: CASNRDSKYGYTF. In nucleotides, the CDR3 is TGTGCCAGTAATCGGGACAGCAAGTATGGCTACACCTTC.

This clone has only one observation. The chain uses TRBV9 and TRBJ2-5; 10 bases fit TRBD2. This CDR3 spans 14 amino acids. The V gene's germline CDR1 is SGDLS and CDR2 YYNGEE. With 6 bases clipped from V and 3 bases from J, the junction kept 5 bases outside the gene matches. Here the CDR3 DNA reads TGTGCCAGCAACTTAGCGGGGGGTAAAGAGACCCAGTACTTC. Translated, it gives CASNLAGGKETQYF.

V usage is TRBV7-3 and J usage is TRBJ2-7; D is uncertain. From germline, CDR1 is SGHTA and CDR2 FQGTGA. V lost 2 bases and J 2 bases, leaving 10 bases between the germline ends. The CDR3 loop spans 14 amino acids. The CDR3 DNA reads TGTGCCAGCAGCTTAGGTGCGGTACCCTACGAGCAGTACTTC. The encoded protein is CASSLGAVPYEQYF.

The chain recombines TRBV6-1 with TRBJ1-4; D gene unclear. The V end lost 5 bases, the J end lost 4 bases, and 8 bases lay between the germline ends. The CDR3 sequence is 13 residues long. Germline lookup yields CDR1 MNHNS and CDR2 SASEGT. The chain's CDR3 is CASSRSHNEKLFF. The CDR3 nucleotides read TGTGCCAGCAGTCGGTCCCATAATGAAAAACTGTTTTTT.

V is TRBV5-4 and J is TRBJ2-5; TRBD1 is a possible D gene (5 bases). The CDR3 extends over 16 amino acids. Trimming pared 0 bases from V and 5 bases from J, leaving 17 bases between. Germline CDR1 and CDR2: SGHNT and YYREEE (reference sequence). The CDR3 coding sequence is TGTGCCAGCAGCTTGGTGGCAGGGTCAGCTGGGGAGACCCAGTACTTC. Protein sequence: CASSLVAGSAGETQYF.

V and J are TRBV4-1 and TRBJ1-1; TRBD1 matches at 12 bases. Germline V gives CDR1 MGHRA, CDR2 YSYEKL. This CDR3 is 18 amino acids long. The junction had 10 bases not matched to a gene; V was cut back by 0 bases and J by 5 bases. The CDR3 protein is CASSQEVRDRGLRTEAFF. For the CDR3, the DNA is TGCGCCAGCAGCCAAGAGGTCCGGGACAGGGGGCTCCGGACTGAAGCTTTCTTT.

This clone was detected only once. This chain uses TRBV6-1 with TRBJ2-5, with 10 bases fitting TRBD2. Germline-derived CDR1 and CDR2 are MNHNS and SASEGT. After removal of 7 bases from V and 3 bases from J, the junction contained 8 bases not matched to a gene. The CDR3 spans 15 residues. The DNA for the CDR3 is TGTGCCAGCACTAAAAGGCTAGCGGGGGAAGAGACCCAGTACTTC. This sequence encodes CASTKRLAGEETQYF.

The chain recombines TRBV7-6 with TRBJ1-2; a weak D match, TRBD1 (5 bases). Trimming took 1 base from V and 4 from J, leaving 7 bases between them. CDR3 length: 13 amino acids. Germline CDR1 reads SGHVS; CDR2 reads FNYEAQ. The CDR3 DNA reads TGTGCCAGCAGCTTAGACCAGGGCTATGGCTACACCTTC. Residues: CASSLDQGYGYTF.

This clone came up once. The chain uses TRBV6-4 and TRBJ2-1, with TRBD1 matching over 7 bases. Germline V gives CDR1 MRHNA, CDR2 SNTAGT. Trimming took 8 bases from V and 6 from J; bases not matched to a gene: 13. There are 15 residues in the CDR3. The DNA for the CDR3 is TGTGCCAGCTCCTCGACAGGGTCGGGATCCAATGAGCAGTTCTTC. Translation: CASSSTGSGSNEQFF.

The V and J genes are TRBV2 and TRBJ1-2, with TRBD1 identical over 9 bases. J was trimmed by 4 bases and V by 5 bases; bases with no gene match: 5. CDR3 length: 14 amino acids. Germline CDR1 SNHLY, CDR2 FYNNEI. The DNA for the CDR3 is TGTGCCAGCAGTCCACAGACAGGGGGCTATGGCTACACCTTC. Protein product: CASSPQTGGYGYTF.

This chain joins TRBV5-1 and TRBJ1-2; 7 bases line up with TRBD1. Trimming at V came to 3 bases and at J to 8 bases, leaving 10 bases not matched to a gene. The CDR3 spans 14 residues. The germline gives CDR1 SGHRS, CDR2 YFSETQ. CDR3 DNA sequence: TGCGCCAGCAGCTCCAACAGGGGATCGGACGGCTACACCTTC. Protein sequence: CASSSNRGSDGYTF.

CDR3 region: CAISAGDSATSWDTEAFF. Here the CDR3 DNA reads TGTGCCATCAGTGCGGGGGACAGCGCTACCTCATGGGACACTGAAGCTTTCTTT. The chain links TRBV10-3 to TRBJ1-1; 7 nucleotides match TRBD1. The V gene's germline CDR1 is ENHRY and CDR2 SYGVKD. The trim removed 4 bases at V and 3 bases at J, leaving 17 bases unmatched. The CDR3 length is 18 residues.

The chain couples TRBV19 to TRBJ1-5; D uncertain. Germline-derived CDR1 and CDR2 are LNHDA and SQIVND (reference sequence). Trimming removed 4 bases from V and 3 bases from J, with 10 bases in between. The CDR3 extends over 14 amino acids. Here the CDR3 DNA reads TGTGCCAGTAGTAGTGCCAGGAACAATCAGCCCCAGCATTTT. It encodes CASSSARNNQPQHF.

The chain has TRBV7-9 and TRBJ2-7; tentatively, D is TRBD2 (6 bases). There are 15 residues in the CDR3. Germline V lookup: CDR1 SEHNR, CDR2 FQNEAQ (reference sequence). V was cut by 1 base and J by 3 bases, with 13 bases left in between. As DNA, the CDR3 is TGTGCCAGCAGCTTAGGACTAGTCGACAACTACGAGCAGTACTTC. It specifies CASSLGLVDNYEQYF.

The rearrangement links TRBV23-1 to TRBJ2-3; TRBD2 agrees at 10 bases. TRBV23-1 is an ORF, with its function uncertain. There are 15 residues in the CDR3. J gave up 4 bases and V 5 bases, and 6 bases lay outside the gene matches. Here the CDR3 DNA reads TGCGCCAGCAGTTCGCTAGCGGGGGTACCAGATACGCAGTATTTT. Translation gives CASSSLAGVPDTQYF.

The chain has TRBV7-9 and TRBJ2-5; tentative D call: TRBD1 (5 bases). The V and J ends lost 2 bases and 4 bases respectively, with 11 bases between them. There are 14 residues in the CDR3. Germline V gives CDR1 SEHNR, CDR2 FQNEAQ (reference sequence). The CDR3 loop reads CASSLYRGAETQYF. The CDR3 nucleotides are TGTGCCAGCAGCTTATATAGGGGCGCAGAGACCCAGTACTTC.